This record looks at one TCR beta chain sequence and its context. These data originate in a study of long-term antiretroviral therapy in people with HIV. Trimming pared 0 bases from V and 5 bases from J, leaving 1 base between. The CDR3 is made up of 12 amino acids. The germline CDR1 and CDR2 sequences are MNHEY and SVGAGI. Donors needed at least one pre-ART PBMC sample plus at least two post-ART samples. With survey level as its setting, the immunoSEQ assay was v3.0. Here immunoSEQ multiplex PCR was the method, and the copy in TCRdb shows in-frame clones only, minus some. The sample consists of 18,000 or so clones, about three quarters of them appearing once.

The material sequenced was unsorted PBMCs, taken at the start of antiretroviral therapy, before treatment. The TCR was taken from a middle-aged woman with HIV. The chain uses TRBV6-5 and TRBJ2-2; the D is unclear. The CDR3 loop reads CASSYSTGELFF. CDR3 sequence (DNA): TGTGCCAGCAGTTACTCAACCGGGGAGCTGTTTTTT.